This T cell receptor (beta chain) was profiled in a study of shared clonotypes between healthy human individuals. Regarding the study as a whole: Against clonotypes common to all four donors, non-shared ones had lower generation probabilities.

Healthy adults negative for HIV, lacking recent acute infections or vaccinations, served as donors. A CD45RA+ naive subset and a CD45RA-negative memory subset were split from CD4+ cells. Germline CDR1 and CDR2: SGDLS and YYNGEE. The CDR3 loop spans 16 amino acids. The V gene end was trimmed by 0 bases and the J gene end by 0 bases; junction bases not matched to a gene: 4. Sorted-subset replicate PCR reactions were performed with about 210 ng DNA, corresponding to 30,000 to 35,000 T cell genomes. The method was immunoSEQ multiplex PCR; TCRdb's version includes in-frame clones alone and lacks a portion of them. The data show some 1 million clones, around 76% seen once. About this clone itself: Its target is not known.

The chain is built from TRBV9 and TRBJ2-3, with TRBD2 matching 7 bases. The TCR sequence derives from a man aged 18 to 30 in good health. Input material: memory CD4+ T cells sorted from blood. Subset in this sample: CD45RA-negative fraction. CDR3 nucleotide sequence: TGTGCCAGCAGCGTAGGGGGTAGCGGGAGCACAGATACGCAGTATTTT. Protein sequence: CASSVGGSGSTDTQYF.